The 19 T cell receptor beta chains below were found in one sample sequenced in a study of blood T cell repertoires in COVID-19. Libraries were prepared by immunoSEQ multiplex PCR; TCRdb keeps only in-frame clonotypes and omits some of them. The table has a few hundred thousand clones, 84% seen once. Sequencing was performed on peripheral blood. These receptors originate from a man aged 40-49 years who had recovered from COVID-19.

The chain links TRBV5-5 to TRBJ1-2; TRBD1 matches 7 bases. V shed 0 bases and J 4 bases; nucleotides not matched to a gene: 9. Germline CDR1 and CDR2: SGHKS and YYEKEE (reference sequence). This CDR3 comprises 16 residues. The CDR3 region has the DNA TGTGCCAGCAGCTTGGCAAGGGGACAGAGTTTCTATGGCTACACCTTC. It encodes CASSLARGQSFYGYTF.

This clone was found once. The chain combines TRBV7-8 with TRBJ1-1, with a possible D match to TRBD1 (6 bases). CDR3 length: 16 amino acids. Germline CDR1 SGHVS, CDR2 FQNEAQ. The V gene lost 2 bases and the J gene lost 4 bases, with 17 bases spanning the gap. CDR3 nucleotide sequence: TGTGCCAGCAGCTTAAAGGGTCGGGGGGGCAGCACTGAAGCTTTCTTT. This translates into CASSLKGRGGSTEAFF.

The rearrangement uses TRBV12-3 or TRBV12-4 and TRBJ1-2, with unresolved D. This CDR3 is built from 13 residues. Deletions cut 2 bases from V and 8 bases from J, with 12 bases between. This CDR3 reads CASSLSPTVGYTF. The CDR3 coding sequence is TGTGCCAGCAGTTTAAGCCCCACTGTCGGCTACACCTTC.

J is TRBJ1-1 and V is TRBV3-1 (or the pseudogene TRBV3-2), with 8 nucleotides matching TRBD1. Germline CDR1 and CDR2: LGHDT and YNNKEL (reference sequence). Trimming cost V 4 bases and J 4 bases; bases outside gene matches: 2. This CDR3 region has 13 residues. The CDR3 DNA follows: TGTGCCAGCAGCCGACAGGGGACCACTGAAGCTTTCTTT. Amino acids: CASSRQGTTEAFF.

The chain recombines TRBV23-1 with TRBJ2-7; possible D gene TRBD1, 6 bases. TRBV23-1 is treated as an ORF (open reading frame) with a function not yet certain. The V gene lost 0 bases and the J gene lost 0 bases, with 24 bases spanning the gap. This CDR3 region has 20 residues. CDR3 nucleotide sequence: TGCGCCAGCAGTCAATCCGGGCGCCCCACCGGGACAACACACTCCTACGAGCAGTACTTC. This codes for CASSQSGRPTGTTHSYEQYF.

This chain joins TRBV18 and TRBJ1-1, with a weak D call TRBD1 (5 bases). V was shortened by 3 bases and J by 1 base, with 9 bases between the two germline ends. Germline V gene sequence: CDR1 KGHSH, CDR2 LQKENI. The CDR3 is 14 residues long. The CDR3 is CASSPTVGNTEAFF. The CDR3 DNA follows: TGTGCCAGCTCACCGACAGTTGGGAACACTGAAGCTTTCTTT.

J is TRBJ1-3 and V is TRBV7-2; D not resolved. Trimming took 3 bases from V and 4 from J, leaving 13 bases between them. Germline CDR1 SGHTA, CDR2 FQGNSA. This CDR3 has 15 amino acids. CDR3 loop: CASSFSRLEGNTIYF. The CDR3 DNA is TGTGCCAGCAGCTTCTCGCGGCTGGAAGGAAACACCATATATTTT.

The chain is built from TRBV29-1 and TRBJ1-2; 7 bases align to TRBD1. Germline-derived CDR1 and CDR2 are SQVTM and ANQGSEA. The CDR3 totals 13 residues. The V gene end was trimmed by 4 bases and the J gene end by 3 bases; junction bases not matched to a gene: 5. CDR3 in amino acids: CSVGTGTDYGYTF. DNA of the CDR3: TGCAGCGTTGGAACCGGGACAGACTATGGCTACACCTTC.

The chain couples TRBV30 to TRBJ1-5; TRBD1 agrees at 8 bases. Germline V gives CDR1 GTSNPN, CDR2 SVGIG (reference sequence). With V trimmed by 4 bases and J by 6 bases, 14 bases remained unmatched. The CDR3 is made up of 16 amino acids. In nucleotides, the CDR3 is TGTGCCTGGAACCGGCGAGGACAGGGAAAAGGTCAGCCCCAGCATTTT. Translating it yields CAWNRRGQGKGQPQHF.

The gene calls are TRBV7-2 and TRBJ2-2, with 9 bases matching TRBD2. Trimming removed 5 bases from V and 8 bases from J; junction bases left unmatched: 12. Germline-derived CDR1 and CDR2 are SGHTA and FQGNSA. CDR3 length equals 16 residues. The CDR3 DNA sequence: TGTGCCAGCAGCCCTAGCGGAGCGGGGGGACCGGGGGAGCTGTTTTTT. Translation gives CASSPSGAGGPGELFF. The complete variable domain, with remaining parts taken from reference TRBV7-2 and TRBJ2-2, reads GAGVSQSPSNKVTEKGKDVELRCDPISGHTALYWYRQSLGQGLEFLIYFQGNSAPDKSGLPSDRFSAERTGGSVSTLTIQRTQQEDSAVYLCASSPSGAGGPGELFFGEGSRLTVL.

The chain links TRBV15 to TRBJ1-2; no definite D call. Germline-derived CDR1 and CDR2 are LNHNV and YYDKDF (reference sequence). V lost 1 base and J lost 4, with 16 bases in between. The CDR3 runs 16 residues. The CDR3 DNA follows: TGTGCCACCAGCAGAGCTGGAGACGCCGAGGTCTATGGCTACACCTTC. Residues: CATSRAGDAEVYGYTF.

This rearrangement joins TRBV5-4 to TRBJ1-2, with D possibly being TRBD1 (6 bases). Germline V lookup: CDR1 SGHNT, CDR2 YYREEE (reference sequence). This CDR3 is built from 12 residues. The V and J ends lost 0 bases and 6 bases respectively, with 6 bases between them. CDR3 residues: CASSLDRDGYTF. The CDR3 region has the DNA TGTGCCAGCAGCTTGGACAGGGATGGCTACACCTTC.

The chain links TRBV11-2 to TRBJ1-1; D possibly corresponds to TRBD1 (5 bases). V lost 4 bases, J lost 7 bases, and 13 bases lay in between. CDR3 length: 13 residues. Germline assignment: CDR1 SGHAT and CDR2 FQNNGV. CDR3 residues: CASSYRRGYEAFF. The CDR3, as DNA: TGTGCCAGCAGCTATCGGCGGGGCTATGAAGCTTTCTTT. The full variable domain, rest sourced from reference TRBV11-2 and TRBJ1-1, is EAGVAQSPRYKIIEKRQSVAFWCNPISGHATLYWYQQILGQGPKLLIQFQNNGVVDDSQLPKDRFSAERLKGVDSTLKIQPAKLEDSAVYLCASSYRRGYEAFFGQGTRLTVV.

The chain recombines TRBV6-5 with TRBJ2-2; a weak D match, TRBD2 (6 bases). CDR3 length: 15 residues. Trimming pared 0 bases from V and 9 bases from J, leaving 14 bases between. The germline V gene encodes CDR1 MNHEY and CDR2 SVGAGI. The CDR3 here is CASSYSGGKDRELFF. The DNA for the CDR3 is TGTGCCAGCAGTTACTCTGGGGGGAAGGACCGGGAGCTGTTTTTT.

V is TRBV7-2 and J is TRBJ2-7; TRBD2 agrees at 13 bases. With V trimmed by 5 bases and J by 3 bases, 4 bases remained unmatched. There are 15 residues in the CDR3. Germline V gives CDR1 SGHTA, CDR2 FQGNSA. CDR3 coding DNA: TGTGCCAGCAGCCCCACTAGCGGGAGGGACTACGAGCAGTACTTC. Translation gives CASSPTSGRDYEQYF.

This chain links TRBV20-1 with TRBJ2-5; maybe TRBD1 (6 bases). Germline CDR1 is DFQATT and CDR2 is SNEGSKA (reference sequence). The CDR3 is 11 residues long. V dropped 6 bases and J dropped 2 bases, with 7 bases sitting between them. CDR3 bases: TGCAGTGCAGGGGGACAAGAGACCCAGTACTTC. This codes for CSAGGQETQYF.

This rearrangement joins TRBV5-1 to TRBJ2-2; perhaps TRBD1 as D (5 bases). The CDR3 extends over 16 amino acids. The germline V gene has CDR1 SGHRS and CDR2 YFSETQ. Trimming shortened V by 0 bases and J by 1 base, and 10 bases separated the two germline ends. CDR3 coding DNA: TGCGCCAGCAGCTTGGGACAGTTTTTGAACACCGGGGAGCTGTTTTTT. It codes for CASSLGQFLNTGELFF.

J is TRBJ2-7 and V is TRBV12-3 or TRBV12-4; 9 nucleotides agree with TRBD1. The CDR3 is made up of 13 amino acids. The ends lost 6 bases at V and 4 bases at J; junction bases unmatched: 4. The CDR3 nucleotides read TGTGCCAGCAGCACCGGGACAGGGTACGAGCAGTACTTC. Residues: CASSTGTGYEQYF.

The chain is built from TRBV7-2 and TRBJ2-5, with a tentative D call TRBD1 (6 bases). This CDR3 spans 14 amino acids. Germline V gene data show CDR1 as SGHTA and CDR2 as FQGNSA. Trimming removed 5 bases at V and 2 bases at J, with 12 bases between. In DNA form, the CDR3 reads TGTGCCAGCAGCCGCAACAGGGAACAAGAGACCCAGTACTTC. Translation: CASSRNREQETQYF.